This passage covers 32 T cell receptor beta chains from one sample sequenced in a study of T cells in Graves' hyperthyroidism and ophthalmopathy. TCR beta CDR3 regions were amplified from RNA. A set of HTBI primers served as the primers for a first-round RT-PCR of the TCR CDR3. TCRdb reprocessed the multiplex PCR reads via MiXCR and lists one record per CDR3 protein. The table lists hundreds of thousands of distinct CDR3 sequences, 14% of them singletons. The source material was blood. These receptor sequences come from a woman between 18 and 30 years old with Graves' hyperthyroidism.

The chain links TRBV6-9 to TRBJ2-1; tentative D call: TRBD2 (6 bases). Germline CDR1 MNHGY, CDR2 SVAAGI. The V end was cut by 2 bases, the J end by 8 bases, with 10 bases between. The CDR3 loop spans 13 amino acids. The CDR3 region has the DNA TGTGCCAGCAGTTATCCCGGAGGGGATGAGCAGTTCTTC. The encoded protein is CASSYPGGDEQFF.

This clonotype was counted ten times or more. The chain joins TRBV11-3 to TRBJ2-3; unclear D gene. The CDR3 runs 17 residues. The V end lost 4 bases, the J end lost 2 bases, and 19 bases lay between the germline ends. The germline gives CDR1 SGHNT, CDR2 YENEEA. For the CDR3, the DNA is TGTGCCAGCAGCTGTACACTCAAAAGGTTCTTCACAGATACGCAGTATTTT. This codes for CASSCTLKRFFTDTQYF.

The table lists this clonotype with a few counts. The CDR3 loop reads CASSQGVGTGGNTIYF. The CDR3 DNA sequence: TGTGCCAGCAGCCAAGGTGTCGGGACAGGGGGGAACACCATATATTTT. The rearrangement links TRBV3-1 to TRBJ1-3; 11 nucleotides align to TRBD1. The germline CDR1 and CDR2 sequences are LGHDT and YNNKEL (reference sequence). V lost 1 base to trimming and J lost 7 bases; unmatched junction nucleotides: 6. CDR3 size: 16 residues.

This chain links TRBV7-9 with TRBJ2-7, with D tentatively TRBD1 or TRBD2 (5 bases each). Germline lookup yields CDR1 SEHNR and CDR2 FQNEAQ (reference sequence). The CDR3 consists of 12 residues. Between the trimmed V and J ends, which lost 7 bases and 7 bases, there was a span of 14 bases. The CDR3, as DNA: TGTGCCAGCAATAGGGGAGACCGGGAGCAGTACTTC. Residues: CASNRGDREQYF.

This clonotype was observed many times. V usage is TRBV5-6 and J usage is TRBJ2-3; D gene unclear. The CDR3 sequence is 15 residues long. V lost 2 bases to trimming and J lost 6 bases, with 16 bases between them. Germline V gene lookup returns CDR1 SGHDT and CDR2 YYEEEE. CDR3 region: CASSFTGSRSDTQYF. Written as DNA, the CDR3 is TGTGCCAGCAGCTTCACTGGGTCCCGGTCGGATACGCAGTATTTT. Complete variable domain (other parts from reference TRBV5-6 and TRBJ2-3): DAGVTQSPTHLIKTRGQQVTLRCSPKSGHDTVSWYQQALGQGPQFIFQYYEEEERQRGNFPDRFSGHQFPNYSSELNVNALLLGDSALYLCASSFTGSRSDTQYFGPGTRLTVL.

In DNA, the CDR3 is TGCGCCAGCAGCTCGGAATACGAGCAGTACTTC. It specifies CASSSEYEQYF. This chain uses TRBV5-1 with TRBJ2-7; D call uncertain. This CDR3 has 11 amino acids. The germline V and J ends were trimmed by 3 bases and 4 bases, with 5 bases remaining between them. Germline values: CDR1 SGHRS, CDR2 YFSETQ.

The chain joins TRBV30 to TRBJ2-7; 7 bases map to TRBD1. V dropped 2 bases and J dropped 5; count of bases not matched to a gene: 15. The V gene's germline CDR1 is GTSNPN and CDR2 SVGIG (reference sequence). CDR3 size: 16 residues. CDR3 DNA sequence: TGTGCCTGGAGTTGGGGACAGTCCAGGCCCGGGAACGAGCAGTACTTC. This gives the protein CAWSWGQSRPGNEQYF.

Ten or more counts support this clonotype. The chain has TRBV14 and TRBJ1-1; D gene unclear. The CDR3 has 15 residues. With 0 bases removed from V and 1 base from J, the gap between germline ends came to 9 bases. The germline gives CDR1 SGHDN, CDR2 FVKESK. CDR3 sequence (DNA): TGTGCCAGCAGCCAAGAGTTTAATGGGAACACTGAAGCTTTCTTT. It encodes CASSQEFNGNTEAFF.

This clonotype was seen repeatedly, ten times or more. The V call is TRBV7-6, the J call TRBJ2-6; no clear D gene. This CDR3 region has 17 residues. Germline V gene sequence: CDR1 SGHVS, CDR2 FNYEAQ. Trimming removed 5 bases at V and 0 bases at J, with 14 bases between. The CDR3 spells CASSLTLAGSGANVLTF. CDR3 DNA: TGTGCCAGCAGCCTGACCCTCGCAGGCTCTGGGGCCAACGTCCTGACTTTC.

The chain combines TRBV27 with TRBJ2-7; no clear D. The CDR3 totals 15 residues. Germline values: CDR1 MNHEY, CDR2 SMNVEV (reference sequence). Trimming stripped 0 bases from V and 6 bases from J, with 15 bases between. CDR3 nucleotides: TGTGCCAGCAGTTTATCGATCGGCCCAGAGGCCGAGCAGTACTTC. It codes for CASSLSIGPEAEQYF.

The V call is TRBV30, the J call TRBJ2-7; the D gene is possibly TRBD2 (6 bases). Germline CDR1 is GTSNPN and CDR2 is SVGIG (reference sequence). CDR3 length equals 12 residues. Trimming took off 4 bases at V and 5 bases at J, with 12 bases between the two ends. The CDR3 nucleotides are TGTGCCTGGAATCTAGCGTTCCACGAGCAGTACTTC. Protein product: CAWNLAFHEQYF. Full variable domain (rest looked up from reference TRBV30 and TRBJ2-7): SQTIHQWPATLVQPVGSPLSLECTVEGTSNPNLYWYRQAAGRGLQLLFYSVGIGQISSEVPQNLSASRPQDRQFILSSKKLLLSDSGFYLCAWNLAFHEQYFGPGTRLTVT.

This clonotype was recorded many times. The V and J genes are TRBV29-1 and TRBJ1-2, with D possibly TRBD1 on 6 matching bases. CDR3 size: 11 residues. V dropped 4 bases and J dropped 7 bases, with 10 bases sitting between them. Germline V CDR1 and CDR2: SQVTM, ANQGSEA. The CDR3 loop reads CSVGDIGGYTF. The CDR3 bases are TGCAGCGTTGGGGACATCGGTGGCTACACCTTC.

This clonotype occurred many times. The chain is built from TRBV2 and TRBJ1-1, with D possibly TRBD1 on 5 matching bases. Germline V gene lookup returns CDR1 SNHLY and CDR2 FYNNEI. Between the trimmed V and J ends, which lost 3 bases and 1 base, there was a span of 9 bases. CDR3 length: 14 amino acids. The CDR3 reads CASSEGTQNTEAFF. The CDR3 DNA is TGTGCCAGCAGTGAGGGGACCCAGAACACTGAAGCTTTCTTT.

In its sample, this clonotype was seen many times. The chain links TRBV7-9 to TRBJ2-3; 9 bases are a match to TRBD2. The V gene end was trimmed by 2 bases and the J gene end by 0 bases; junction bases not matched to a gene: 9. CDR1 is SEHNR, CDR2 FQNEAQ, per germline (reference sequence). This CDR3 region has 18 residues. CDR3: CASSLPPLAGTSTDTQYF. As DNA, the CDR3 is TGTGCCAGCAGCTTACCCCCCCTAGCGGGAACTAGCACAGATACGCAGTATTTT.

J is TRBJ1-4 and V is TRBV3-1; no clear D. V gave up 4 bases and J gave up 13 bases, with 10 bases separating them. Germline CDR1 LGHDT, CDR2 YNNKEL (reference sequence). CDR3 length equals 11 residues. The CDR3 nucleotides read TGTGCCAGCAGCCTCGCAGGTGGACTGTTTTTT. Protein product: CASSLAGGLFF.

V and J are TRBV4-1 and TRBJ1-5, with 8 bases that match TRBD1. Trimming removed 0 bases from V and 5 bases from J; junction bases left unmatched: 3. This CDR3 is 15 amino acids long. Germline CDR1 and CDR2: MGHRA and YSYEKL. CDR3 coding DNA: TGCGCCAGCAGCCAAGACAGGGGGCGATATCAGCCCCAGCATTTT. Translation: CASSQDRGRYQPQHF.

This chain links TRBV13 with TRBJ1-1; TRBD1 aligns across 7 bases. The CDR3 runs to 15 residues. The V gene's germline CDR1 is PRHDT and CDR2 FYEKMQ (reference sequence). After removal of 0 bases from V and 5 bases from J, the junction contained 6 bases not matched to a gene. CDR3 sequence reads: CASSLGERGRTEAFF. CDR3 nucleotides: TGTGCCAGCAGCTTAGGTGAGAGGGGGCGTACTGAAGCTTTCTTT.

A few counts support this clonotype. The chain has TRBV14 and TRBJ2-1, with D possibly being TRBD2 (6 bases). The CDR3 totals 16 residues. Germline CDR1 reads SGHDN; CDR2 reads FVKESK. V dropped 3 bases and J dropped 8 bases, with 20 bases sitting between them. CDR3 sequence: CASSQPEGRWWDEQFF. CDR3 in DNA: TGTGCCAGCAGCCAGCCGGAGGGCCGGTGGTGGGATGAGCAGTTCTTC.

This clonotype was counted at least ten times. The rearrangement links TRBV5-1 to TRBJ2-3; 8 nucleotides line up with TRBD1. There are 15 residues in the CDR3. With V trimmed by 4 bases and J by 4 bases, 8 bases remained unmatched. Germline V gene sequence: CDR1 SGHRS, CDR2 YFSETQ. The chain's CDR3 is CASSEVDRVADTQYF. DNA for the CDR3: TGCGCCAGCAGCGAGGTGGACAGGGTGGCAGATACGCAGTATTTT.

In its sample, this clonotype was seen many times. The chain employs TRBV5-1 and TRBJ2-1, with 12 bases that match TRBD2. This CDR3 comprises 19 residues. Looked up from germline, CDR1 is SGHRS and CDR2 is YFSETQ. After removal of 0 bases from V and 3 bases from J, the junction contained 10 bases not matched to a gene. The CDR3 loop is CASSLERTSGATGYNEQFF. Written as DNA, the CDR3 is TGCGCCAGCAGCTTGGAAAGGACTAGCGGGGCCACGGGCTACAATGAGCAGTTCTTC.

This clonotype was seen at least ten times. This chain connects TRBV30 to TRBJ2-7; D remains unclear. The CDR3 covers 14 residues. Germline V lookup: CDR1 GTSNPN, CDR2 SVGIG (reference sequence). V was cut by 2 bases and J by 2 bases, with 13 bases left in between. The CDR3 protein is CAWSPPPGPYEQYF. In nucleotides, the CDR3 is TGTGCCTGGAGTCCACCTCCGGGCCCCTACGAGCAGTACTTC.

V gene TRBV6-2 or TRBV6-3 combines with J gene TRBJ1-4, with TRBD1 as a possible D gene (6 bases). The CDR3 consists of 16 residues. Trimming stripped 2 bases from V and 4 bases from J, with 14 bases between. Germline lookup yields CDR1 MNHEY and CDR2 SVGEGT. The CDR3 spells CASSYGLGGLNEKLFF. CDR3 DNA sequence: TGTGCCAGCAGTTACGGGTTAGGGGGACTTAATGAAAAACTGTTTTTT.

This clonotype came up many times. The chain combines TRBV11-2 with TRBJ1-1; no clear D. Trimming took 3 bases from V and 1 from J, leaving 15 bases between them. From germline, CDR1 is SGHAT and CDR2 FQNNGV. The length of the CDR3 is 16 residues. CDR3: CASSLGITLGNTEAFF. The DNA for the CDR3 is TGTGCCAGCAGCTTGGGGATCACACTCGGGAACACTGAAGCTTTCTTT.

This clonotype was recorded many times. The chain joins TRBV6-2 or TRBV6-3 to TRBJ2-2; TRBD1 matches at 11 bases. The junction had 5 bases not matched to a gene; V was cut back by 5 bases and J by 6 bases. CDR1 MNHEY and CDR2 SVGEGT come from the germline V gene. The CDR3 consists of 15 residues. The CDR3 sequence: CASSIPGQGAGELFF. DNA for the CDR3: TGTGCCAGCAGTATCCCGGGACAGGGGGCCGGGGAGCTGTTTTTT.

V usage is TRBV29-1 and J usage is TRBJ1-2, with D perhaps matching TRBD1 (5 bases). The germline gives CDR1 SQVTM, CDR2 ANQGSEA. This CDR3 has 13 amino acids. Trimming took 8 bases from V and 4 from J, leaving 17 bases between them. The chain's CDR3 is CSFSPGFSYGYTF. The CDR3 nucleotides read TGCAGCTTTTCTCCAGGGTTTTCCTATGGCTACACCTTC.

This clonotype was found many times. This chain links TRBV7-3 with TRBJ2-1; 8 bases map to TRBD2. Losses at the gene ends were 5 bases for V and 5 bases for J; bases not matched to a gene: 8. Germline CDR1 is SGHTA and CDR2 is FQGTGA. This CDR3 region has 15 residues. The DNA of the CDR3 is TGTGCCAGCAGCGCGGGGGGCGGGGCCCACAATGAGCAGTTCTTC. This gives the protein CASSAGGGAHNEQFF.

In this sample, this clonotype turned up a few times. The chain couples TRBV12-3 or TRBV12-4 to TRBJ2-2, with D possibly being TRBD1 (5 bases). Trimming removed 0 bases from V and 6 bases from J, with 8 bases in between. The CDR3 is made up of 14 amino acids. The DNA for the CDR3 is TGTGCCAGCAGTTTAGCTCCAGGGCCCGGGGAGCTGTTTTTT. Its translation is CASSLAPGPGELFF.

The sample holds many counts of this clonotype. The chain is built from TRBV6-2 or TRBV6-3 and TRBJ2-5; the match to TRBD2 covers 15 bases. This CDR3 spans 19 amino acids. Trimming cost V 6 bases and J 2 bases; bases outside gene matches: 13. Looked up from germline, CDR1 is MNHEY and CDR2 is SVGEGT. CDR3 protein: CASSRPGTSGRKPQETQYF. CDR3 coding DNA: TGTGCCAGCAGCAGGCCGGGGACTAGCGGGAGGAAGCCACAAGAGACCCAGTACTTC.

In this sample, this clonotype turned up many times. The chain couples TRBV7-9 to TRBJ2-1, with a tentative D call TRBD1 (6 bases). Germline V gene sequence: CDR1 SEHNR, CDR2 FQNEAQ (reference sequence). The CDR3 consists of 15 residues. Trimming removed 2 bases at V and 6 bases at J, with 14 bases between. The DNA for the CDR3 is TGTGCCAGCAGCTTATCAAACAAAGGGGGCAATGAGCAGTTCTTC. It is translated as CASSLSNKGGNEQFF.

This clonotype came up many times. This rearrangement joins TRBV3-1 to TRBJ2-2; D is perhaps TRBD2 (5 bases). CDR1 is LGHDT, CDR2 YNNKEL, per germline (reference sequence). The ends were cut back, 11 bases at V and 6 bases at J, with 19 bases in the middle. The CDR3 covers 14 residues. CDR3 in DNA: TGTGCCTCCTCAGATCTGGCGGGTCCCGGGGAGCTGTTTTTT. It codes for CASSDLAGPGELFF.

The chain joins TRBV7-9 to TRBJ2-4, with D tentatively TRBD1 (5 bases). Trimming pared 5 bases from V and 6 bases from J, leaving 14 bases between. The germline gives CDR1 SEHNR, CDR2 FQNEAQ (reference sequence). This CDR3 is 14 amino acids long. In nucleotides, the CDR3 is TGTGCCAGCAGCCTAAGAGCAGGGTCAAACATTCAGTACTTC. Translated, it gives CASSLRAGSNIQYF.

This clonotype was detected ten times or more. The J gene is TRBJ2-3, the V gene TRBV20-1; D remains ambiguous. The CDR3 is 13 residues long. Trimming removed 5 bases at V and 0 bases at J, with 9 bases between. CDR1 is DFQATT and CDR2 is SNEGSKA in the germline V gene (reference sequence). In DNA, the CDR3 is TGCAGTGCTCGCGGCGGTAGCACAGATACGCAGTATTTT. Its translation is CSARGGSTDTQYF.